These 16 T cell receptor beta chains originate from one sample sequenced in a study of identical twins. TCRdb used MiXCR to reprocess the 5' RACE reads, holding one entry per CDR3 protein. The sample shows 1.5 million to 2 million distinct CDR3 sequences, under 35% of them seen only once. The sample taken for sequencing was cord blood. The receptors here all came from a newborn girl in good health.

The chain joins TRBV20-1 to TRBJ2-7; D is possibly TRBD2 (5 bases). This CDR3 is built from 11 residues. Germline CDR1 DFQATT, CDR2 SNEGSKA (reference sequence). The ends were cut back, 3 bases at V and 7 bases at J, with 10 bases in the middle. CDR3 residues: CSASGNHEQYF. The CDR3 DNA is TGCAGTGCTAGCGGGAACCATGAGCAGTACTTC.

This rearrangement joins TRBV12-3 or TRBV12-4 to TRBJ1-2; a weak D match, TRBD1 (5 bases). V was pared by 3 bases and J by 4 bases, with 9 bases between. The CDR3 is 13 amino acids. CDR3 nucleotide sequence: TGTGCCAGCAGTTTCGAACAGGTCTATGGCTACACCTTC. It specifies CASSFEQVYGYTF.

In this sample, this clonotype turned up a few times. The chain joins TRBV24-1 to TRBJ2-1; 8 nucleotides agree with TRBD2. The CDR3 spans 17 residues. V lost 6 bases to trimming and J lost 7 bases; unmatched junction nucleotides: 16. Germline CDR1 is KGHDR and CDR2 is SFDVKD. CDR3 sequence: CATSQTPGGPLGNEQFF. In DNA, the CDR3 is TGTGCCACCAGTCAAACCCCGGGGGGGCCACTGGGTAATGAGCAGTTCTTC.

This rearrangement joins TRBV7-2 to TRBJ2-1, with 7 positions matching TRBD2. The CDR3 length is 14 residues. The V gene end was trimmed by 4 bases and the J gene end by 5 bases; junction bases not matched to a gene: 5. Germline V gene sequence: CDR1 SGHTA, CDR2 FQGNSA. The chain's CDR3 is CASSSGLPHNEQFF. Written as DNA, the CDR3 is TGTGCCAGCAGCTCGGGACTACCCCACAATGAGCAGTTCTTC.

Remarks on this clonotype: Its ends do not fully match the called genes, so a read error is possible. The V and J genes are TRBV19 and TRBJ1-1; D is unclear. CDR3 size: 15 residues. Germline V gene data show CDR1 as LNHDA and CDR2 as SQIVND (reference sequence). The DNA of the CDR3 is TGTGCCAGTAGTACCCTGCGGGGAAGGAACACTGAGGCTTTCTTT. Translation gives CASSTLRGRNTEAFF.

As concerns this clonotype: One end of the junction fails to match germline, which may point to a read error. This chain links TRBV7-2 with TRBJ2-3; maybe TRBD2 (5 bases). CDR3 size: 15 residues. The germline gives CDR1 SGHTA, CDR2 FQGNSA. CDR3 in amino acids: CASRLGSLSTDTQYF. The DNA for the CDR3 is TGTGCCAGCAGATTAGGGAGCCTGAGCACAGATACGCAGTATTTT.

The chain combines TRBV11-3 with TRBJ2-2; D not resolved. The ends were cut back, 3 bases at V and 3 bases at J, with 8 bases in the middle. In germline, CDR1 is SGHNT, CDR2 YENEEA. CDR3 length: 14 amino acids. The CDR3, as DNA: TGTGCCAGCAGCTTTTCCGCGGACACCGGGGAGCTGTTTTTT. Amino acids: CASSFSADTGELFF. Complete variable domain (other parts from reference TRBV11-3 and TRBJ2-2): EAGVVQSPRYKIIEKKQPVAFWCNPISGHNTLYWYLQNLGQGPELLIRYENEEAVDDSQLPKDRFSAERLKGVDSTLKIQPAELGDSAVYLCASSFSADTGELFFGEGSRLTVL.

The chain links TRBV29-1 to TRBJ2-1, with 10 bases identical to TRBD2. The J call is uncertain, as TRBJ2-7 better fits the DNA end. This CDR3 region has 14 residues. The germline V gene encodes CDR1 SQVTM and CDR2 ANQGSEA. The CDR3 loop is CSGIAGGSYNEQYF. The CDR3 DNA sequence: TGCAGCGGAATAGCGGGAGGATCCTACAATGAGCAGTACTTC.

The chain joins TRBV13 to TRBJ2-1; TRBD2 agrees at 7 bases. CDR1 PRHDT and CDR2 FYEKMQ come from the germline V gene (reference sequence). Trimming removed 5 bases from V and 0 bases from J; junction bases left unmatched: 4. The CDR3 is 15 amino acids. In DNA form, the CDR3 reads TGTGCCAGCAGCCACGGGGGGAGCTCCTACAATGAGCAGTTCTTC. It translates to CASSHGGSSYNEQFF.

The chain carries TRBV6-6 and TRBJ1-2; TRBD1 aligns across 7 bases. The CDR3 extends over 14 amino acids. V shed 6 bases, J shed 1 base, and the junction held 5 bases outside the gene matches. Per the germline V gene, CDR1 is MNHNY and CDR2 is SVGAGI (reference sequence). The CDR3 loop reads CASRRTGDNYGYTF. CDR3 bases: TGTGCCAGCAGGAGGACAGGAGATAACTATGGCTACACCTTC.

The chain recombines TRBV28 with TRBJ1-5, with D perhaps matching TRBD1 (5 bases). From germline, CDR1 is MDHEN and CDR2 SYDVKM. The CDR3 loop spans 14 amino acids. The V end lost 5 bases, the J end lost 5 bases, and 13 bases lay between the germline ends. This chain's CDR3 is CASSPGAGYQPQHF. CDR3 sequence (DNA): TGTGCCAGCAGTCCCGGGGCAGGGTATCAGCCCCAGCATTTT. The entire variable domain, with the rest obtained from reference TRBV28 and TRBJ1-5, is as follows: DVKVTQSSRYLVKRTGEKVFLECVQDMDHENMFWYRQDPGLGLRLIYFSYDVKMKEKGDIPEGYSVSREKKERFSLILESASTNQTSMYLCASSPGAGYQPQHFGDGTRLSIL.

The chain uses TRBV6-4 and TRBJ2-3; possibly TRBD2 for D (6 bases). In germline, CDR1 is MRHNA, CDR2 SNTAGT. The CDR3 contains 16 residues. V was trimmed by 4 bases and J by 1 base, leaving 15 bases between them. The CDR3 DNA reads TGTGCCAGCAGTGGGTCAGGGACTCCGGGCACAGATACGCAGTATTTT. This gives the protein CASSGSGTPGTDTQYF.

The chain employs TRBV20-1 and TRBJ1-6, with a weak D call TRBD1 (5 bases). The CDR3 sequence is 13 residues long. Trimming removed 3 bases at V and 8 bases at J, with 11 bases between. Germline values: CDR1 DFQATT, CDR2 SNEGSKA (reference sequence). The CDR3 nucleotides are TGCAGTGCTAGCCCCATGGGGGATTCACCCCTCCACTTT. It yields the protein CSASPMGDSPLHF.

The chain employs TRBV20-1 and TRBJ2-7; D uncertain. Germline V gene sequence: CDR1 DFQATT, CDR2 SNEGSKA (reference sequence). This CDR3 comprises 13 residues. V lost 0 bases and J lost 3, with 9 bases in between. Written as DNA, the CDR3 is TGCAGTGCTAGAGAGTTAGTAATCTACGAGCAGTACTTC. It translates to CSARELVIYEQYF.

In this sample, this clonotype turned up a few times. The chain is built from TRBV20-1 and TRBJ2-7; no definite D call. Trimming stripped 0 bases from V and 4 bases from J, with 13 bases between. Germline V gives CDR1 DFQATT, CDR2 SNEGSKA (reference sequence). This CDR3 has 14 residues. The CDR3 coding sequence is TGCAGTGCTAGAGATCCTCGTGGCGTGTACGAGCAGTACTTC. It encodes CSARDPRGVYEQYF.

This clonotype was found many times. The CDR3 bases are TGTGCCAGCAGCCCGATTGAGGATACGCAGTATTTT. Its translation: CASSPIEDTQYF. The genes are TRBV28 and TRBJ2-3; D call uncertain. Germline V CDR1 and CDR2: MDHEN, SYDVKM. V lost 6 bases and J lost 6, with 10 bases in between. This CDR3 region has 12 residues. The full variable domain, its missing parts supplied by reference TRBV28 and TRBJ2-3, is DVKVTQSSRYLVKRTGEKVFLECVQDMDHENMFWYRQDPGLGLRLIYFSYDVKMKEKGDIPEGYSVSREKKERFSLILESASTNQTSMYLCASSPIEDTQYFGPGTRLTVL.